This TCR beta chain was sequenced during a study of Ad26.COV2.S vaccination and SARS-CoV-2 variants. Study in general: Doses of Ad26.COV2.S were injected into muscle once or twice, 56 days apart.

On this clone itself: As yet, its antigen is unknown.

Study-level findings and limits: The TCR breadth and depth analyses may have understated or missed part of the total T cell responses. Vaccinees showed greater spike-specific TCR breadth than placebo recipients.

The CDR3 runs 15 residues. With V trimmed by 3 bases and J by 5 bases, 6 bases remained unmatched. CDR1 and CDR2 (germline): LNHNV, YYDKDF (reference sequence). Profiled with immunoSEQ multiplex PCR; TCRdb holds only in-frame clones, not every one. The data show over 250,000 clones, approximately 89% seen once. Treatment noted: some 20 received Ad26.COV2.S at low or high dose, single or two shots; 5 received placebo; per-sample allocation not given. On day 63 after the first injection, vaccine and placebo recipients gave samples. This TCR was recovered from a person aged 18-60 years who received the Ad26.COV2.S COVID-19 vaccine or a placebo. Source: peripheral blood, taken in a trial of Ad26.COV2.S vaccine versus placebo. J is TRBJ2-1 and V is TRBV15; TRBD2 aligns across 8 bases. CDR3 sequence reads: CATSRGGGLHNEQFF. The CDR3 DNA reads TGTGCCACCAGCAGGGGCGGGGGGCTCCACAATGAGCAGTTCTTC.